This TCR beta chain stems from a study of T cell responses to AZD1222 COVID-19 vaccine. This CDR3 has 15 residues. CDR1 and CDR2 (germline): LGHDT, YNNKEL (reference sequence). Deletions cut 0 bases from V and 8 bases from J, with 14 bases between. Assay: immunoSEQ multiplex PCR; the TCRdb copy retains only in-frame clones and omits some. This sample has some 140,000 clones; approximately 90% occur once, and the top ten carry around 5%. The sample in question was peripheral blood, obtained on day 0 of AZD1222 vaccination. This TCR was recovered from an adult in good health. The chain couples TRBV3-1 (or the pseudogene TRBV3-2) to TRBJ1-3; D remains unclear. The CDR3 loop is CASSQEFGPGDTIYF. The DNA for the CDR3 is TGTGCCAGCAGCCAAGAGTTCGGGCCAGGTGACACCATATATTTT.